The clone carrying this T cell receptor beta chain was counted only a few times. Its antigen is undetermined. The CDR3 totals 16 residues. Germline CDR1 reads SGHNT; CDR2 reads YYREEE (reference sequence). The germline V and J ends were trimmed by 0 bases and 3 bases, with 12 bases remaining between them. These data are taken from a study of T cell responses to AZD1222 COVID-19 vaccine. Second-dose timings of about 4 or about 12 weeks were pooled. Generated by immunoSEQ multiplex PCR, the TCRdb table keeps only in-frame clones and is missing some. The sample carries 120,000 to 150,000 clones, roughly nine tenths recorded once. Study conclusions and caveats: None of the repertoires were sampled until the peak T cell response had passed.

V and J are TRBV5-4 and TRBJ2-2; D might be TRBD1 (6 bases). The receptor's source is an adult who received the AZD1222 COVID-19 vaccine. The starting material was peripheral blood, obtained 28 days after the second AZD1222 dose. The CDR3 spells CASSLGAGTYTGELFF. Here the CDR3 DNA reads TGTGCCAGCAGCTTGGGTGCCGGGACATACACCGGGGAGCTGTTTTTT.